The 27 T cell receptor beta chains presented below share a single source sample, sequenced in a study of control samples from healthy donors and cancer patients. The assay was immunoSEQ multiplex PCR, and TCRdb's table has in-frame clones only and misses some. The sample records about 170,000 clones, around 88% being singletons. Sequenced material: blood. These TCRs come from a young woman in good health.

The CDR3 DNA follows: TGTGCCAGCAGCCTGAGAATTGGACTAGCGGGTAGCGTCGGGGAGCTGTTTTTT. It codes for CASSLRIGLAGSVGELFF. This sequence joins TRBV5-5 and TRBJ2-2, with 11 bases aligning to TRBD2. Germline-derived CDR1 and CDR2 are SGHKS and YYEKEE (reference sequence). V lost 4 bases and J lost 7; bases outside the gene matches: 15. This CDR3 has 18 residues.

This clone was detected only once. The V gene is TRBV7-2, the J gene TRBJ1-1; D remains unclear. V was clipped by 5 bases and J by 2 bases, with 9 bases between them. Looked up from germline, CDR1 is SGHTA and CDR2 is FQGNSA. The length of the CDR3 is 13 residues. This CDR3 reads CASSHGPNTEAFF. The CDR3 region has the DNA TGTGCCAGCAGCCACGGCCCCAACACTGAAGCTTTCTTT.

V and J are TRBV6-5 and TRBJ1-4; 9 bases are a match to TRBD1. V shed 4 bases and J 15 bases; nucleotides not matched to a gene: 18. Germline V gene data show CDR1 as MNHEY and CDR2 as SVGAGI. CDR3 length: 16 amino acids. CDR3 protein: CASSLKAPGTGYLMFF. The DNA for the CDR3 is TGTGCCAGCAGTTTAAAAGCTCCCGGGACAGGGTACCTGATGTTTTTT.

The genes are TRBV30 and TRBJ2-2, with a weak D call TRBD2 (6 bases). Trimming stripped 5 bases from V and 1 base from J, with 11 bases between. From germline, CDR1 is GTSNPN and CDR2 SVGIG (reference sequence). The CDR3 sequence is 14 residues long. This CDR3 reads CAWGGTVNTGELFF. As DNA, the CDR3 is TGTGCCTGGGGGGGGACGGTGAACACCGGGGAGCTGTTTTTT.

This clone was seen once. The V gene is TRBV3-1 (or the pseudogene TRBV3-2), the J gene TRBJ2-3; D perhaps matches TRBD1 (5 bases). The V gene lost 1 base and the J gene lost 0 bases, with 17 bases spanning the gap. Germline V CDR1 and CDR2: LGHDT, YNNKEL (reference sequence). The CDR3 has 18 residues. The CDR3 bases are TGTGCCAGCAGCCAAGGTCCCTCCCAGGGTTCTAGCACAGATACGCAGTATTTT. Its protein is CASSQGPSQGSSTDTQYF.

The genes are TRBV3-1 (or the pseudogene TRBV3-2) and TRBJ1-5, with D hard to call. Germline lookup yields CDR1 LGHDT and CDR2 YNNKEL (reference sequence). The CDR3 is 12 residues long. V shed 2 bases and J shed 4 bases, with 3 bases lying between them. CDR3 protein: CASSQWNQPQHF. Here the CDR3 DNA reads TGTGCCAGCAGCCAATGGAATCAGCCCCAGCATTTT.

This clone has a handful of counts. This chain uses TRBV6-5 with TRBJ2-5; 9 bases fit TRBD2. The V segment lost 4 bases and the J segment 5 bases; nucleotides outside the gene matches: 11. The CDR3 runs 16 residues. CDR1 and CDR2 from the germline V gene are MNHEY and SVGAGI. The CDR3 is CASSFTTSGLRETQYF. The CDR3 coding sequence is TGTGCCAGCAGTTTTACGACTAGCGGCCTAAGGGAGACCCAGTACTTC.

The CDR3 region is CASSRDSGNEKLFF. CDR3 sequence (DNA): TGCGCCAGCAGCCGGGACAGCGGTAATGAAAAACTGTTTTTT. The chain has TRBV5-1 and TRBJ1-4; the match to TRBD1 covers 7 bases. V lost 4 bases to trimming and J lost 4 bases; unmatched junction nucleotides: 4. There are 14 residues in the CDR3. CDR1 and CDR2 from the germline V gene are SGHRS and YFSETQ.

This chain connects TRBV27 to TRBJ2-3, with 7 bases lining up with TRBD2. The CDR3 is made up of 14 amino acids. Germline V gives CDR1 MNHEY, CDR2 SMNVEV (reference sequence). Unmatched junction bases numbered 8, after V lost 6 bases and J lost 5 bases. The CDR3 region is CASRDFASGDTQYF. The CDR3 DNA reads as TGTGCCAGCAGGGACTTCGCTAGCGGAGATACGCAGTATTTT.

This sequence joins TRBV28 and TRBJ1-2; no clear D. CDR3 length: 13 residues. Germline CDR1 is MDHEN and CDR2 is SYDVKM. V lost 3 bases and J 5 bases, leaving 10 bases between the germline ends. The CDR3 DNA reads TGTGCCAGCAGTTTTCAACCACCTTATGGCTACACCTTC. Encoded protein: CASSFQPPYGYTF.

The gene calls are TRBV2 and TRBJ2-7, with 7 bases lining up with TRBD2. Germline assignment: CDR1 SNHLY and CDR2 FYNNEI. The CDR3 is 13 residues long. Trimming cost V 2 bases and J 2 bases; bases outside gene matches: 0. CDR3 bases: TGTGCCAGCAGTGAACGGGGGGCCTACGAGCAGTACTTC. Translating gives CASSERGAYEQYF.

The chain has TRBV5-4 and TRBJ1-2; tentatively, D is TRBD1 (5 bases). Germline V gives CDR1 SGHNT, CDR2 YYREEE (reference sequence). The CDR3 is 14 residues long. The germline V and J ends were trimmed by 1 base and 13 bases, with 20 bases remaining between them. The CDR3 loop reads CASSLIGTLPFPTF. CDR3 in DNA: TGTGCCAGCAGCTTGATCGGGACCCTCCCCTTCCCCACCTTC. Full variable domain (rest looked up from reference TRBV5-4 and TRBJ1-2): ETGVTQSPTHLIKTRGQQVTLRCSSQSGHNTVSWYQQALGQGPQFIFQYYREEENGRGNFPPRFSGLQFPNYSSELNVNALELDDSALYLCASSLIGTLPFPTFGSGTRLTVV.

The chain employs TRBV30 and TRBJ1-2; D gene unclear. CDR3 length: 12 amino acids. In germline, CDR1 is GTSNPN, CDR2 SVGIG (reference sequence). The V and J ends lost 0 bases and 6 bases respectively, with 8 bases between them. CDR3 in amino acids: CAWSVAGNGYTF. The CDR3 coding sequence is TGTGCCTGGAGTGTAGCGGGGAATGGCTACACCTTC.

CDR3 protein: CSASGQGIETQYF. The CDR3, as DNA: TGCAGTGCTAGTGGGCAGGGAATAGAGACCCAGTACTTC. The chain recombines TRBV20-1 with TRBJ2-5; maybe TRBD1 (5 bases). Looked up from germline, CDR1 is DFQATT and CDR2 is SNEGSKA (reference sequence). The CDR3 consists of 13 residues. The V gene lost 3 bases and the J gene lost 4 bases, with 12 bases spanning the gap.

This clone was counted between two and nine times. The chain recombines TRBV15 with TRBJ1-5; 8 nucleotides line up with TRBD1. This CDR3 comprises 15 residues. Trimming removed 3 bases from V and 6 bases from J; junction bases left unmatched: 7. The germline V gene encodes CDR1 LNHNV and CDR2 YYDKDF (reference sequence). The CDR3, as DNA: TGTGCCACCAGCAGCGAGGACAGGGCCCTTCAGCCCCAGCATTTT. Residues: CATSSEDRALQPQHF.

The chain uses TRBV6-5 and TRBJ2-7; maybe TRBD2 (5 bases). Germline CDR1 reads MNHEY; CDR2 reads SVGAGI. V lost 0 bases to trimming and J lost 7 bases, with 13 bases between them. This CDR3 is 14 amino acids long. CDR3 protein: CASSYSTTGGEQYF. The DNA for the CDR3 is TGTGCCAGCAGTTACTCGACTACCGGCGGAGAGCAGTACTTC.

The J gene is TRBJ2-7, the V gene TRBV28; TRBD1 aligns across 10 bases. The CDR3 totals 16 residues. Losses at the gene ends were 6 bases for V and 6 bases for J; bases not matched to a gene: 14. Germline lookup yields CDR1 MDHEN and CDR2 SYDVKM. The CDR3 DNA reads TGTGCCAGCAGACCCTCCTCCGGGACAGGGGCGGTCGAGCAGTACTTC. Its protein is CASRPSSGTGAVEQYF.

The chain links TRBV10-3 to TRBJ2-3; the D gene could be TRBD1 or TRBD2 (6 bases each). Germline-derived CDR1 and CDR2 are ENHRY and SYGVKD. The CDR3 runs 13 residues. V lost 6 bases and J 2 bases, leaving 9 bases between the germline ends. This CDR3 reads CAISSGATDTQYF. The CDR3 DNA is TGTGCCATCAGCTCGGGGGCCACAGATACGCAGTATTTT.

This clone was observed a few times. CDR3 DNA sequence: TGTGCCAGCAGTCAACGGACTAGCCAGGCGGCAGATACGCAGTATTTT. Its protein product is CASSQRTSQAADTQYF. This chain links TRBV2 with TRBJ2-3; 8 bases match TRBD2. From germline, CDR1 is SNHLY and CDR2 FYNNEI. This CDR3 contains 16 residues. The trim removed 5 bases at V and 4 bases at J, leaving 11 bases unmatched.

The rearrangement joins TRBV3-1 (or the pseudogene TRBV3-2) to TRBJ2-5; 7 nucleotides match TRBD2. Looked up from germline, CDR1 is LGHDT and CDR2 is YNNKEL (reference sequence). V gave up 5 bases and J gave up 9 bases; unmatched junction bases: 9. The CDR3 totals 13 residues. CDR3 protein: CASSFSRGEAQYF. Written as DNA, the CDR3 is TGTGCCAGCAGCTTCTCCCGGGGGGAGGCCCAGTACTTC.

The V call is TRBV28, the J call TRBJ2-7; D is possibly TRBD1 or TRBD2 (5 bases each). In germline, CDR1 is MDHEN, CDR2 SYDVKM. This CDR3 is built from 16 residues. The V end was cut by 5 bases, the J end by 5 bases, with 22 bases between. The CDR3 here is CASSPWVGTHSDEQYF. The CDR3 nucleotides are TGTGCCAGCAGTCCTTGGGTGGGGACCCACAGCGACGAGCAGTACTTC.

The chain uses TRBV2 and TRBJ2-3, with 8 nucleotides matching TRBD2. There are 15 residues in the CDR3. Germline CDR1 reads SNHLY; CDR2 reads FYNNEI. Germline trimming cut 8 bases from V and 1 base from J; bases unmatched to any gene: 8. The CDR3 protein is CASLKRAGGTDTQYF. The CDR3 DNA reads TGTGCCAGCCTGAAAAGAGCGGGAGGCACAGATACGCAGTATTTT.

CDR3 sequence (DNA): TGCAGCGTTGTTCCGCCTAGCGGTCCGACCTACAATGAGCAGTTCTTC. Translating it yields CSVVPPSGPTYNEQFF. This rearrangement joins TRBV29-1 to TRBJ2-1; TRBD2 aligns across 7 bases. The CDR3 consists of 16 residues. Germline V gives CDR1 SQVTM, CDR2 ANQGSEA. V lost 4 bases to trimming and J lost 2 bases; unmatched junction nucleotides: 11.

This chain connects TRBV6-5 to TRBJ1-1; no clear D. Trimming stripped 0 bases from V and 2 bases from J, with 10 bases between. Looked up from germline, CDR1 is MNHEY and CDR2 is SVGAGI. The CDR3 has 15 amino acids. The CDR3 spells CASSYSKAGNTEAFF. The CDR3 DNA reads TGTGCCAGCAGTTACTCGAAGGCAGGAAACACTGAAGCTTTCTTT.

The rearrangement links TRBV2 to TRBJ2-1, with TRBD2 matching 10 bases. The V gene end was trimmed by 3 bases and the J gene end by 6 bases; junction bases not matched to a gene: 5. The length of the CDR3 is 15 residues. Germline CDR1 is SNHLY and CDR2 is FYNNEI. CDR3 in DNA: TGTGCCAGCAGTGACAGCGGGGGGGGTGTCAATGAGCAGTTCTTC. Translating gives CASSDSGGGVNEQFF. The variable domain in full, with the rest retrieved from reference TRBV2 and TRBJ2-1, is EPEVTQTPSHQVTQMGQEVILRCVPISNHLYFYWYRQILGQKVEFLVSFYNNEISEKSEIFDDQFSVERPDGSNFTLKIRSTKLEDSAMYFCASSDSGGGVNEQFFGPGTRLTVL.

The CDR3 reads CASSLEAGGISGQFF. The CDR3, as DNA: TGTGCCAGCAGCTTGGAAGCGGGAGGCATTTCTGGGCAGTTCTTC. The gene calls are TRBV5-4 and TRBJ2-1; 9 nucleotides line up with TRBD2. The germline V gene encodes CDR1 SGHNT and CDR2 YYREEE (reference sequence). The CDR3 sequence is 15 residues long. J was trimmed by 12 bases and V by 0 bases; bases with no gene match: 10. The variable domain in full, with the rest retrieved from reference TRBV5-4 and TRBJ2-1, is ETGVTQSPTHLIKTRGQQVTLRCSSQSGHNTVSWYQQALGQGPQFIFQYYREEENGRGNFPPRFSGLQFPNYSSELNVNALELDDSALYLCASSLEAGGISGQFFGPGTRLTVL.

The chain carries TRBV6-4 and TRBJ2-7, with no clear D. The CDR3 extends over 15 amino acids. V lost 7 bases to trimming and J lost 1 base, with 17 bases between them. Germline CDR1 and CDR2: MRHNA and SNTAGT. The CDR3 sequence: CASTERATSSYEQYF. The CDR3 DNA is TGTGCCAGCACCGAACGGGCTACCTCGTCCTACGAGCAGTACTTC.